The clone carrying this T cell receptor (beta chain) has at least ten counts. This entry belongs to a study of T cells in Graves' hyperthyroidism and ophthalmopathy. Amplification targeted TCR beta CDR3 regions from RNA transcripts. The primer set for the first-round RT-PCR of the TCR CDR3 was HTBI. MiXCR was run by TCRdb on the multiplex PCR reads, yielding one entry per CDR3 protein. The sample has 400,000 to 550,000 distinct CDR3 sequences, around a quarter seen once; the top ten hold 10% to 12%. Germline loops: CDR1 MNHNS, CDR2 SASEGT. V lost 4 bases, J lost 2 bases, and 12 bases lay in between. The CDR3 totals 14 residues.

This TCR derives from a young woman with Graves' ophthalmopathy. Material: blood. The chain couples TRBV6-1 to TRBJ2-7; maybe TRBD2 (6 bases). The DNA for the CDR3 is TGTGCCAGCAGTGGCGAACTAGCTCCCTACGAGCAGTACTTC. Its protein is CASSGELAPYEQYF.